These 3 T cell receptor beta chains share one sample of origin, sequenced in a study of T-cell reconstitution after alpha-beta-depleted transplantation in children. Construction of the TCRbeta library involved unique molecular identifiers. TCRdb reprocessed the PCR reads via MiXCR and lists one record per CDR3 protein. This table has about 400,000 distinct CDR3 sequences, about 14% appearing once. The specimen comprised PBMCs, sampled from the stem cell graft. The receptors stem from a human donor who donated a stem cell graft to a child with Fanconi anemia.

The chain combines TRBV2 with TRBJ2-1; D gene ambiguous. The CDR3 is 14 amino acids. Trimming left V 9 bases short and J 4 bases short, with 16 bases between. Germline V gene data show CDR1 as SNHLY and CDR2 as FYNNEI. CDR3 DNA sequence: TGTGCCAGTTCGAACAGTTGGTCGTACAATGAGCAGTTCTTC. Its translation: CASSNSWSYNEQFF. Full variable domain (rest looked up from reference TRBV2 and TRBJ2-1): EPEVTQTPSHQVTQMGQEVILRCVPISNHLYFYWYRQILGQKVEFLVSFYNNEISEKSEIFDDQFSVERPDGSNFTLKIRSTKLEDSAMYFCASSNSWSYNEQFFGPGTRLTVL.

This clonotype was seen repeatedly, ten times or more. This chain links TRBV18 with TRBJ2-4, with 8 bases aligning to TRBD1. Germline CDR1 is KGHSH and CDR2 is LQKENI. The CDR3 spans 14 residues. V trimming: 3 bases; J trimming: 6 bases; junction bases outside the gene matches: 4. DNA of the CDR3: TGTGCCAGCTCACCGACAGGGGAGTTAAACATTCAGTACTTC. It yields the protein CASSPTGELNIQYF.

In its sample, this clonotype was seen a few times. The chain links TRBV5-1 to TRBJ2-1; 7 nucleotides align to TRBD1. This CDR3 is 14 amino acids long. The V gene end was trimmed by 5 bases and the J gene end by 7 bases; junction bases not matched to a gene: 9. Looked up from germline, CDR1 is SGHRS and CDR2 is YFSETQ. The DNA for the CDR3 is TGCGCCAGCAGTTTCACCACAGGGGAAAATGAGCAGTTCTTC. Translating it yields CASSFTTGENEQFF.